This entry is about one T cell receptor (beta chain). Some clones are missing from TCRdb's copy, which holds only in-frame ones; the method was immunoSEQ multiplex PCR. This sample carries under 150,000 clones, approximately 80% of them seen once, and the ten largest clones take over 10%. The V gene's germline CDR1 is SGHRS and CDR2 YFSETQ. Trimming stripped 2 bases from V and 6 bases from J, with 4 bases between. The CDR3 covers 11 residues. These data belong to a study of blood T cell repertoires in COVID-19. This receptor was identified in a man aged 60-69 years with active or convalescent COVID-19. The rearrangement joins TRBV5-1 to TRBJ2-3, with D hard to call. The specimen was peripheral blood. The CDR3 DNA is TGCGCCAGCAGCTTTGCGGATACGCAGTATTTT. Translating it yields CASSFADTQYF.